This T cell receptor (beta chain) was recorded in a study of radiation and T cells in renal cell carcinoma. The table came from immunoSEQ multiplex PCR; TCRdb's copy has only in-frame clones and leaves some out. The sample lists roughly 170,000 clones, less than 90% occurring once. Broader study findings: No pretreatment tumor biopsies were available for baseline clonotypes.

With regard to this clone: Its matching antigen is unknown.

As to time point: blood 4 weeks post-SBRT, at nephrectomy. As for treatment: 15 Gy SBRT to primary tumor, nephrectomy 4 weeks later. Nephrectomy followed 15 Gy stereotactic body radiation by 4 weeks. The receptor was derived from a woman between 50 and 59 years old with renal cell carcinoma. The sample consisted of blood, taken from a patient whose treatment included radiotherapy and nephrectomy.

The CDR3 bases are TGTGCCAGCAGCCAAGTTAGAAGCGGGGGGTCCACCGGGGAGCTGTTTTTT. This codes for CASSQVRSGGSTGELFF. The chain recombines TRBV4-2 with TRBJ2-2, with TRBD2 matching 9 bases. Germline CDR1 reads LGHNA; CDR2 reads YNFKEQ. Unmatched junction bases numbered 7, after V lost 1 base and J lost 4 bases. This CDR3 has 17 residues.